The 28 T cell receptor beta chains listed next were all sequenced from one sample in a study of blood T cell repertoires in COVID-19. Measured with immunoSEQ multiplex PCR; TCRdb has only the in-frame clones, and not every one. This sample carries 95,000 or so clones, 81% of them seen once, and the ten largest clones take around 25%. The sequenced sample was peripheral blood. The receptor set was obtained from an elderly man with active or convalescent COVID-19.

This sequence joins TRBV27 and TRBJ2-7; no definite D call. Deletions cut 8 bases from V and 0 bases from J, with 14 bases between. This CDR3 spans 14 amino acids. The V gene's germline CDR1 is MNHEY and CDR2 SMNVEV (reference sequence). CDR3: CASRPQVTSYEQYF. CDR3 in DNA: TGTGCCAGCCGACCGCAGGTAACCTCCTACGAGCAGTACTTC.

This chain links TRBV18 with TRBJ2-6, with TRBD2 as a possible D gene (6 bases). Per the germline V gene, CDR1 is KGHSH and CDR2 is LQKENI. The CDR3 covers 17 residues. Trimming stripped 6 bases from V and 1 base from J, with 16 bases between. CDR3 loop: CASSPGVPGSGANVLTF. CDR3 nucleotide sequence: TGTGCCAGCTCTCCGGGGGTACCGGGGTCTGGGGCCAACGTCCTGACTTTC.

The chain recombines TRBV12-5 with TRBJ2-7, with D hard to call. The CDR3 is 12 amino acids. Between the trimmed V and J ends, which lost 0 bases and 3 bases, there was a span of 3 bases. In germline, CDR1 is LGHNT, CDR2 FRNRAP. The CDR3 is CASGLVHYEQYF. The CDR3 DNA sequence: TGTGCTAGTGGTTTGGTACACTACGAGCAGTACTTC.

This sequence joins TRBV4-3 and TRBJ2-7; D gene ambiguous. The CDR3 runs 15 residues. Trimming shortened V by 0 bases and J by 3 bases, and 12 bases separated the two germline ends. In germline, CDR1 is LGHNA, CDR2 YSLEER. The CDR3 DNA sequence: TGCGCCAGCAGCCAAGATGTCACCCGCTACTACGAGCAGTACTTC. Translating it yields CASSQDVTRYYEQYF.

This clone was observed a handful of times. In DNA form, the CDR3 reads TGTGCCAGCAGCGACGGGATAGAGTCACCCCTCCACTTT. Its protein product is CASSDGIESPLHF. V usage is TRBV9 and J usage is TRBJ1-6; D ambiguous. Germline V gene data show CDR1 as SGDLS and CDR2 as YYNGEE. V lost 3 bases, J lost 10 bases, and 11 bases lay in between. This CDR3 region has 13 residues. Full variable domain (remainder filled in from reference TRBV9 and TRBJ1-6): DSGVTQTPKHLITATGQRVTLRCSPRSGDLSVYWYQQSLDQGLQFLIQYYNGEERAKGNILERFSAQQFPDLHSELNLSSLELGDSALYFCASSDGIESPLHFGNGTRLTVT.

The gene calls are TRBV10-1 and TRBJ1-2, with unresolved D. V was trimmed by 0 bases and J by 8 bases, leaving 13 bases between them. This CDR3 region has 14 residues. Germline lookup yields CDR1 WNHNN and CDR2 SYGVQD (reference sequence). CDR3 loop: CASSESTRPRGYTF. The CDR3 nucleotides read TGCGCCAGCAGTGAGTCGACTCGGCCGCGGGGCTACACCTTC.

V gene TRBV19 combines with J gene TRBJ2-5; TRBD1 matches at 8 bases. Germline CDR1 LNHDA, CDR2 SQIVND (reference sequence). Germline trimming cut 6 bases from V and 4 bases from J; bases unmatched to any gene: 10. CDR3 length: 15 amino acids. Here the CDR3 DNA reads TGTGCCAGTAGGGTGGGACAGGCTAAAGGAGAGACCCAGTACTTC. Translated: CASRVGQAKGETQYF.

V usage is TRBV6-6 and J usage is TRBJ2-7, with unresolved D. The V end lost 5 bases, the J end lost 2 bases, and 10 bases lay between the germline ends. Germline CDR1 MNHNY, CDR2 SVGAGI (reference sequence). This CDR3 is built from 13 residues. CDR3 sequence reads: CASSDGPPYEQYF. The CDR3 nucleotides are TGTGCCAGCAGTGATGGGCCTCCCTACGAGCAGTACTTC.

This clone was recorded at least ten times. The rearrangement links TRBV19 to TRBJ2-7; TRBD2 might be the D (7 bases). V shed 4 bases and J shed 3 bases, with 16 bases lying between them. Germline V CDR1 and CDR2: LNHDA, SQIVND (reference sequence). CDR3 length equals 15 residues. The CDR3 DNA is TGTGCCAGTAGTAAGAAAGGGGGGGCTCTCTACGAGCAGTACTTC. This encodes CASSKKGGALYEQYF.

This CDR3 is CASSGYGGGTYEQYF. CDR3 DNA sequence: TGTGCCAGCAGTGGGTACGGGGGGGGAACCTACGAGCAGTACTTC. The chain is built from TRBV2 and TRBJ2-7, with 8 nucleotides matching TRBD2. The CDR3 is 15 residues long. The V segment lost 4 bases and the J segment 2 bases; nucleotides outside the gene matches: 7. Germline V gene sequence: CDR1 SNHLY, CDR2 FYNNEI.

This chain links TRBV10-3 with TRBJ2-2; 12 bases line up with TRBD2. Losses at the gene ends were 10 bases for V and 0 bases for J; bases not matched to a gene: 3. Per germline, CDR1 ENHRY and CDR2 SYGVKD. The CDR3 runs 15 residues. The CDR3 DNA reads TGTGCCACCACTAGCGGGGGGACGAACACCGGGGAGCTGTTTTTT. It specifies CATTSGGTNTGELFF.

This clone was seen a few times. This rearrangement joins TRBV20-1 to TRBJ1-2, with TRBD1 matching 8 bases. After removal of 5 bases from V and 5 bases from J, the junction contained 13 bases not matched to a gene. Germline V lookup: CDR1 DFQATT, CDR2 SNEGSKA (reference sequence). The CDR3 contains 15 residues. CDR3 protein: CSARDRGSVGYGYTF. The DNA of the CDR3 is TGCAGTGCTCGTGACAGGGGATCCGTCGGTTATGGCTACACCTTC.

This sequence joins TRBV2 and TRBJ1-2; D perhaps matches TRBD1 (6 bases). The germline V gene has CDR1 SNHLY and CDR2 FYNNEI. CDR3 length: 14 residues. Trimming shortened V by 7 bases and J by 12 bases, and 24 bases separated the two germline ends. The CDR3 DNA is TGTGCCAGCACCGGGGGGCGCGGAATCCCTCAGCACACCTTC. Amino acids: CASTGGRGIPQHTF.

The chain has TRBV29-1 and TRBJ1-4; a possible D gene is TRBD1 (5 bases). V dropped 7 bases and J dropped 5 bases, with 14 bases sitting between them. The CDR3 is 13 amino acids. CDR1 and CDR2 (germline): SQVTM, ANQGSEA. Written as DNA, the CDR3 is TGCAGCGGCCGACGGGGGGGGAATGAAAAACTGTTTTTT. Protein sequence: CSGRRGGNEKLFF.

The chain combines TRBV19 with TRBJ1-6; D remains unclear. Trimming removed 1 base from V and 7 bases from J, with 11 bases in between. Germline lookup yields CDR1 LNHDA and CDR2 SQIVND (reference sequence). CDR3 length: 15 residues. The CDR3, as DNA: TGTGCCAGTAGTATAGGTGCCGGGGAAAATTCACCCCTCCACTTT. Translation gives CASSIGAGENSPLHF.

In this sample, this clone turned up a few times. This chain links TRBV2 with TRBJ1-3; 7 bases match TRBD1. After removal of 2 bases from V and 4 bases from J, the junction contained 5 bases not matched to a gene. The germline gives CDR1 SNHLY, CDR2 FYNNEI. The CDR3 length is 15 residues. As DNA, the CDR3 is TGTGCCAGCAGTGAATGGAGGGGGCTCGGAAACACCATATATTTT. Residues: CASSEWRGLGNTIYF.

The chain has TRBV29-1 and TRBJ1-1; 7 positions agree with TRBD1. The V and J ends lost 8 bases and 6 bases, in that order; junction bases with no gene match: 15. The CDR3 is 14 residues long. CDR1 and CDR2 from the germline V gene are SQVTM and ANQGSEA. The CDR3 DNA follows: TGCAGCAGCAAAGAGGGGGCGGATGTTTCTGAAGCTTTCTTT. This codes for CSSKEGADVSEAFF. The variable domain in full, with the rest retrieved from reference TRBV29-1 and TRBJ1-1, is SAVISQKPSRDICQRGTSLTIQCQVDSQVTMMFWYRQQPGQSLTLIATANQGSEATYESGFVIDKFPISRPNLTFSTLTVSNMSPEDSSIYLCSSKEGADVSEAFFGQGTRLTVV.

In this sample, this clone turned up a few times. J is TRBJ2-1 and V is TRBV4-1, with 11 positions matching TRBD2. Germline V lookup: CDR1 MGHRA, CDR2 YSYEKL. V was pared by 4 bases and J by 2 bases, with 1 base of the junction left unmatched. This CDR3 spans 15 amino acids. CDR3 bases: TGCGCCAGCAGCCTTAGCGGGGGGGCCTACAATGAGCAGTTCTTC. Amino acid sequence: CASSLSGGAYNEQFF.

The chain links TRBV7-9 to TRBJ2-1, with a tentative D call TRBD2 (5 bases). V was trimmed by 2 bases and J by 9 bases, leaving 14 bases between them. CDR3 length equals 14 residues. CDR1 is SEHNR and CDR2 is FQNEAQ in the germline V gene (reference sequence). CDR3 in amino acids: CASSLFPEAGEQFF. The CDR3 DNA reads TGTGCCAGCAGCTTATTTCCGGAGGCCGGTGAGCAGTTCTTC.

The chain links TRBV27 to TRBJ1-4; D is ambiguous. V lost 3 bases and J 10 bases, leaving 21 bases between the germline ends. The CDR3 runs to 16 residues. Germline V gives CDR1 MNHEY, CDR2 SMNVEV (reference sequence). The CDR3: CASSLLTGGGAGKLFF. CDR3 in DNA: TGTGCCAGCAGTTTGCTGACCGGTGGAGGTGCCGGAAAACTGTTTTTT.

This rearrangement joins TRBV5-1 to TRBJ1-5; the match to TRBD1 covers 10 bases. This CDR3 is built from 15 residues. Per the germline V gene, CDR1 is SGHRS and CDR2 is YFSETQ. V was pared by 0 bases and J by 7 bases, with 4 bases of the junction left unmatched. CDR3 amino acids: CASSLETGGGQPQHF. The CDR3 DNA is TGCGCCAGCAGCTTGGAGACAGGGGGCGGGCAGCCCCAGCATTTT.

The V and J genes are TRBV7-2 and TRBJ2-5, with D maybe TRBD2 (7 bases). V was pared by 0 bases and J by 5 bases, with 13 bases between. Germline V CDR1 and CDR2: SGHTA, FQGNSA. This CDR3 is 15 amino acids long. The CDR3 bases are TGTGCCAGCAGCTTAGCGTCGGGGGGCTGGGAGACCCAGTACTTC. Translating it yields CASSLASGGWETQYF.

This clone was recorded only once. This chain connects TRBV10-1 to TRBJ1-1, with TRBD1 matching 8 bases. This CDR3 has 14 amino acids. Trimming took 7 bases from V and 1 from J; bases not matched to a gene: 5. CDR1 WNHNN and CDR2 SYGVQD come from the germline V gene (reference sequence). In DNA, the CDR3 is TGCGCCAGCAAAGAAGGGACAGGGAACACTGAAGCTTTCTTT. It translates to CASKEGTGNTEAFF.

CDR3: CAWSGLTGFSGNTIYF. In DNA, the CDR3 is TGTGCCTGGAGTGGTCTCACAGGGTTCTCTGGAAACACCATATATTTT. The chain recombines TRBV30 with TRBJ1-3; a possible D gene is TRBD1 (6 bases). The CDR3 runs to 16 residues. Germline CDR1 GTSNPN, CDR2 SVGIG (reference sequence). V was pared by 1 base and J by 0 bases, with 13 bases between.

This sequence joins TRBV7-2 and TRBJ2-5; TRBD2 agrees at 9 bases. The CDR3 sequence is 14 residues long. V shed 5 bases, J shed 1 base, and the junction held 2 bases outside the gene matches. From germline, CDR1 is SGHTA and CDR2 FQGNSA. The CDR3 DNA is TGTGCCAGCAGCGAGCGGGGGGTCCAAGAGACCCAGTACTTC. Translation gives CASSERGVQETQYF.

The chain is built from TRBV6-5 and TRBJ1-2; D is ambiguous. From germline, CDR1 is MNHEY and CDR2 SVGAGI. The CDR3 spans 15 residues. Trimming took off 6 bases at V and 6 bases at J, with 20 bases between the two ends. DNA for the CDR3: TGTGCCAGCAGCGCCTTTAGGAGGGTGAACCATGGCTACACCTTC. Translation: CASSAFRRVNHGYTF.

This clone has only one observation. The chain has TRBV29-1 and TRBJ2-3, with 9 positions matching TRBD1. The ends lost 8 bases at V and 1 base at J; junction bases unmatched: 7. The V gene's germline CDR1 is SQVTM and CDR2 ANQGSEA. This CDR3 region has 14 residues. The CDR3 loop reads CSTRQGVGTDTQYF. As DNA, the CDR3 is TGCAGCACCCGACAGGGGGTAGGCACAGATACGCAGTATTTT.

The chain joins TRBV19 to TRBJ2-4, with 11 bases matching TRBD2. Germline V CDR1 and CDR2: LNHDA, SQIVND (reference sequence). This CDR3 comprises 16 residues. J lost 2 bases, V lost 6 bases, and 6 bases had no gene match. The CDR3 reads CASRGLAGGPKNIQYF. CDR3 in DNA: TGTGCCAGTAGGGGGCTAGCGGGGGGCCCCAAAAACATTCAGTACTTC.